These T cell receptor beta chains were read from a single sample in a study of cytomegalovirus exposure and HLA in healthy donors. The data were produced by immunoSEQ multiplex PCR, yet TCRdb's version contains in-frame clones alone and is incomplete. The sample shows around 140,000 clones, around 73% of them seen only once. Sequencing input: PBMCs. Receptor source: a female donor in good health and CMV-seronegative. Each CDR3 is given with its conserved first and last residue. Fields, in order: CDR3 DNA, CDR3 protein, V gene, D gene, J gene, clone size. The D gene is left open where the match is weak. Expanded clones are given a class, and other clones once, few, many or no size at all.

cdr3_nt: TGTGCCAGTAGTCCCAGTCAGGGTAGCGGGACCGGGGAGCTGTTTTTT
cdr3_aa: CASSPSQGSGTGELFF
v_call: TRBV19
d_call: TRBD2
j_call: TRBJ2-2
clone_size: .

cdr3_nt: TGCGCCAGCAGCCAAGATGTGAGCAGATACCGGGATCGAGGGTACAATGAGCAGTTCTTC
cdr3_aa: CASSQDVSRYRDRGYNEQFF
v_call: TRBV4-3
d_call: .
j_call: TRBJ2-1
clone_size: .

cdr3_nt: TGTGCCAGTAGTTACAAGGCCAGGGGGCTTTATAGCAATCAGCCCCAGCATTTT
cdr3_aa: CASSYKARGLYSNQPQHF
v_call: TRBV19
d_call: TRBD1
j_call: TRBJ1-5
clone_size: .

cdr3_nt: TGTGCCAGCAGCCAAGAGCCTAGCGGGAGGGCCGTCGAGACCCAGTACTTC
cdr3_aa: CASSQEPSGRAVETQYF
v_call: TRBV4-2
d_call: TRBD2
j_call: TRBJ2-5
clone_size: .

cdr3_nt: TGTGCCAGCAGCTTAGTTGCGACTGGTGGGGGGTGGGCTGAAGCTTTCTTT
cdr3_aa: CASSLVATGGGWAEAFF
v_call: TRBV7-8
d_call: .
j_call: TRBJ1-1
clone_size: .

cdr3_nt: TGTGCCAGCAGTGACTCTCGGGGGACCGGGGAGCTGTTTTTT
cdr3_aa: CASSDSRGTGELFF
v_call: TRBV6-6
d_call: .
j_call: TRBJ2-2
clone_size: .

cdr3_nt: TGCGCCAGCAGCCGGACAGGGGATAGCAATCAGCCCCAGCATTTT
cdr3_aa: CASSRTGDSNQPQHF
v_call: TRBV5-1
d_call: TRBD1
j_call: TRBJ1-5
clone_size: .

cdr3_nt: TGCGCCAGCAGCCAAGATCTGGTCGGACTGAATGAAAAACTGTTTTTT
cdr3_aa: CASSQDLVGLNEKLFF
v_call: TRBV4-3
d_call: .
j_call: TRBJ1-4
clone_size: .

cdr3_nt: TGCGCCAGCAGCTTGGTAGCGGGAGAATCCTACAATGAGCAGTTCTTC
cdr3_aa: CASSLVAGESYNEQFF
v_call: TRBV5-1
d_call: TRBD2
j_call: TRBJ2-1
clone_size: few

cdr3_nt: TGTGCCAGCGCGGACAGCCCGAACACCGGGGAGCTGTTTTTT
cdr3_aa: CASADSPNTGELFF
v_call: TRBV6-1
d_call: .
j_call: TRBJ2-2
clone_size: .

cdr3_nt: TGTGCCAGCTCAACAGGGGGCTATCAGCCCCAGCATTTT
cdr3_aa: CASSTGGYQPQHF
v_call: TRBV18
d_call: TRBD1
j_call: TRBJ1-5
clone_size: .

cdr3_nt: TGCGCCAGCAGTGACCCCTCGGTGGGAGGTAGCACAGATACGCAGTATTTT
cdr3_aa: CASSDPSVGGSTDTQYF
v_call: TRBV10-1
d_call: .
j_call: TRBJ2-3
clone_size: .

cdr3_nt: TGTGCCAGCAGCTTGGCTGTAGGGGCTAATGAAAAACTGTTTTTT
cdr3_aa: CASSLAVGANEKLFF
v_call: TRBV5-4
d_call: .
j_call: TRBJ1-4
clone_size: once

cdr3_nt: TGCGTCAGCAGTCCGAGCGGGGGAGGCAACAATGAGCAGTTCTTC
cdr3_aa: CVSSPSGGGNNEQFF
v_call: TRBV10-1
d_call: TRBD2
j_call: TRBJ2-1
clone_size: .

cdr3_nt: TGTGCCAGTAGTATAGGACAGATTAATCAGCCCCAGCATTTT
cdr3_aa: CASSIGQINQPQHF
v_call: TRBV19
d_call: .
j_call: TRBJ1-5
clone_size: .

cdr3_nt: TGTGCCAGCAGCGTAGGTTCAGGGACAGGGGGCTGGTATGAGCAGTTCTTC
cdr3_aa: CASSVGSGTGGWYEQFF
v_call: TRBV9
d_call: TRBD1
j_call: TRBJ2-1
clone_size: .

cdr3_nt: TGCGCCAGCAGGGTGACGGGAGGTAGCTCCTACGAGCAGTACTTC
cdr3_aa: CASRVTGGSSYEQYF
v_call: TRBV5-1
d_call: TRBD2
j_call: TRBJ2-7
clone_size: .